These 6 T cell receptor beta chains came from one sample sequenced in a study of identical twins. MiXCR, run by TCRdb on the 5' RACE reads, gives a single entry per CDR3 protein. The sample has around 530,000 distinct CDR3 sequences, over 12% seen once; the top ten hold roughly 0.42%. This sample was also put to use in a study of yellow fever vaccine responses in identical twins.

Sample: CD4+ T cells sorted from blood. The receptors here all came from a woman in her late teens or twenties in good health.

V gene TRBV6-2 or TRBV6-3 combines with J gene TRBJ2-5; 9 nucleotides line up with TRBD2. The CDR3 is 17 amino acids. The germline V gene has CDR1 MNHEY and CDR2 SVGEGT. The J segment lost 4 bases and the V segment lost 2 bases, leaving 11 bases of the junction unmatched. CDR3 DNA sequence: TGTGCCAGCAGTTACCGCCCGGGGGGTAGCGGGGGAGAGACCCAGTACTTC. Translated, it gives CASSYRPGGSGGETQYF.

This clonotype was seen only a few times. The chain has TRBV6-2 or TRBV6-3 and TRBJ2-3; possible D gene TRBD2, 5 bases. Germline values: CDR1 MNHEY, CDR2 SVGEGT. The length of the CDR3 is 17 residues. V lost 2 bases and J 4 bases, leaving 19 bases between the germline ends. This CDR3 reads CASSYPPDWKGADTQYF. The CDR3 nucleotides are TGTGCCAGCAGTTACCCCCCGGACTGGAAGGGCGCAGATACGCAGTATTTT.

V and J are TRBV18 and TRBJ2-7; either TRBD1 or TRBD2 may fit D (5 bases each). Trimming pared 5 bases from V and 2 bases from J, leaving 13 bases between. The CDR3 totals 14 residues. Germline CDR1 KGHSH, CDR2 LQKENI. CDR3 in amino acids: CASSKGPEAYEQYF. DNA of the CDR3: TGTGCCAGCTCAAAGGGACCAGAGGCCTACGAGCAGTACTTC.

V usage is TRBV28 and J usage is TRBJ2-1, with TRBD1 identical over 10 bases. CDR1 is MDHEN and CDR2 is SYDVKM in the germline V gene. V trimming: 2 bases; J trimming: 6 bases; junction bases outside the gene matches: 13. This CDR3 region has 18 residues. CDR3 nucleotides: TGTGCCAGCAGTTTAGAAAGCATGTCGGGACAGGGGATCAATGAGCAGTTCTTC. Amino acids: CASSLESMSGQGINEQFF.

The genes are TRBV5-6 and TRBJ2-5; 14 bases map to TRBD2. CDR1 and CDR2 (germline): SGHDT, YYEEEE. This CDR3 is built from 16 residues. The junction had 2 bases not matched to a gene; V was cut back by 2 bases and J by 2 bases. The CDR3 coding sequence is TGTGCCAGCAGCTTCCGGACTAGCGGGAGGCAAGAGACCCAGTACTTC. Protein sequence: CASSFRTSGRQETQYF.

The rearrangement uses TRBV29-1 and TRBJ2-3, with 7 positions matching TRBD2. Unmatched junction bases numbered 15, after V lost 6 bases and J lost 6 bases. Germline V gives CDR1 SQVTM, CDR2 ANQGSEA. The length of the CDR3 is 15 residues. In DNA form, the CDR3 reads TGCAGCGTGGGAAAGAGACTAGCATTTTTGGATACGCAGTATTTT. This codes for CSVGKRLAFLDTQYF.